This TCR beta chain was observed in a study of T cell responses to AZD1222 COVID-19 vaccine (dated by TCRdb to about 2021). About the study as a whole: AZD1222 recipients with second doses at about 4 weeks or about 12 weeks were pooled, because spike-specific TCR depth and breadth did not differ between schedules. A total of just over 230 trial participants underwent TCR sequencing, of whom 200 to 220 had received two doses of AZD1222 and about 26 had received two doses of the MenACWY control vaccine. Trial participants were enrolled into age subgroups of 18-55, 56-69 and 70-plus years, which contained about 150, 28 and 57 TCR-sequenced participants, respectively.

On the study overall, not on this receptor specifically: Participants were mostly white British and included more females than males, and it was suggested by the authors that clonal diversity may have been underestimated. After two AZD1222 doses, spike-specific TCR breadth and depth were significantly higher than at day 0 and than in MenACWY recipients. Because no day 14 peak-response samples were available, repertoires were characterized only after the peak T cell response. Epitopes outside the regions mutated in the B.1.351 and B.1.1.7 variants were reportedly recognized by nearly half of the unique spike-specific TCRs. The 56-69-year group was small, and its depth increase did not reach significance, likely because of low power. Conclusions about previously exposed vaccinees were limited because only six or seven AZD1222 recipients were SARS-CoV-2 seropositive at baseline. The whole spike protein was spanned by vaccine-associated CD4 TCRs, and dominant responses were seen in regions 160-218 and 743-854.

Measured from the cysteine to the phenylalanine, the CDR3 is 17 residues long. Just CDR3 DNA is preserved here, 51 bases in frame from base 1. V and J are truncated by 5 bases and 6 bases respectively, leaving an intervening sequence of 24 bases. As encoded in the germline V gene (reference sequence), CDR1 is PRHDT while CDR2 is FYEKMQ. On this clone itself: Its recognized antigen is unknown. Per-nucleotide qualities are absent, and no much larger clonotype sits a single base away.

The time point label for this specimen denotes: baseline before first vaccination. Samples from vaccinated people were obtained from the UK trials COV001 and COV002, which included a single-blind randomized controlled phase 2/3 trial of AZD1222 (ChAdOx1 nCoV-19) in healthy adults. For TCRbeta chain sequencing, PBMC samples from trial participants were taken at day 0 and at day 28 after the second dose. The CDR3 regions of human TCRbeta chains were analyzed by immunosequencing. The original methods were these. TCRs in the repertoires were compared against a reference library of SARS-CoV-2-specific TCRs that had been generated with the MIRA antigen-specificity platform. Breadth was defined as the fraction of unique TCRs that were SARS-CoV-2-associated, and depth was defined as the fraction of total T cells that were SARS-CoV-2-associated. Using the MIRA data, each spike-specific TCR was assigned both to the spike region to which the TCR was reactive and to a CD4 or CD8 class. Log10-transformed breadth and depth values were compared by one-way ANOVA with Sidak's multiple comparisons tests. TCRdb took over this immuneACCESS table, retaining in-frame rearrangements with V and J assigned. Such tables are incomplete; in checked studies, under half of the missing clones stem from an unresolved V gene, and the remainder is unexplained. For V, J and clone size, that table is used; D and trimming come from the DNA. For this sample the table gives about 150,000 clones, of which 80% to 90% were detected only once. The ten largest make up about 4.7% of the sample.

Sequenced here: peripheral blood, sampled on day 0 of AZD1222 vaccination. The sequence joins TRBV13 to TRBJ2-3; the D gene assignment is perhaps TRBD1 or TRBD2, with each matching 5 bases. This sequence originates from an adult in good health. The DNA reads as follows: TGTGCCAGCAGCCCGCCGGGGCGGTCCTCGGTGGGTGATACGCAGTATTTT. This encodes CASSPPGRSSVGDTQYF.